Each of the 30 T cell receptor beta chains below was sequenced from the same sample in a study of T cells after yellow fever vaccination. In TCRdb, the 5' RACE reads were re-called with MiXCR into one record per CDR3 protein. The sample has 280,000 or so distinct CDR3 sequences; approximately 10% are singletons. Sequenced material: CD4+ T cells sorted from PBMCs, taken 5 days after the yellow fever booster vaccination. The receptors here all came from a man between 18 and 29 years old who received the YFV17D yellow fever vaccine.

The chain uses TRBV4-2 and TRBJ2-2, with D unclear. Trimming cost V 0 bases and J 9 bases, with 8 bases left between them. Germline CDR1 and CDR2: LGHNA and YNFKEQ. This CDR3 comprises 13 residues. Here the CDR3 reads CASSQELNWELFF. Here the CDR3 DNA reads TGTGCCAGCAGCCAAGAACTAAACTGGGAGCTGTTTTTT.

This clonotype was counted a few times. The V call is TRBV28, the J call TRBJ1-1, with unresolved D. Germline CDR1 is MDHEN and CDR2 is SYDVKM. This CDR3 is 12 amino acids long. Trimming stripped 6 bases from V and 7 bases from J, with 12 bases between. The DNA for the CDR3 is TGTGCCAGCAGCCCCCCGGGGAATGAAGCTTTCTTT. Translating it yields CASSPPGNEAFF.

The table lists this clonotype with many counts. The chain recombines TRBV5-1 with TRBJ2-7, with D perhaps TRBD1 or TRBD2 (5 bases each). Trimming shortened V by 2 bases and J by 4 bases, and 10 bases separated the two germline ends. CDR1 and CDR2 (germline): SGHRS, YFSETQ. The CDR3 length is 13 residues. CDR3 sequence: CASSFGTVYEQYF. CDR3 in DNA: TGCGCCAGCAGCTTCGGGACGGTTTACGAGCAGTACTTC.

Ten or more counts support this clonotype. Written as DNA, the CDR3 is TGTGCCAGCACCGTTTACTCCCCCCCGACCCAGCCCCAGCATTTT. It encodes CASTVYSPPTQPQHF. The genes are TRBV7-2 and TRBJ1-5; D unclear. The CDR3 loop spans 15 amino acids. Germline V lookup: CDR1 SGHTA, CDR2 FQGNSA. V lost 7 bases, J lost 7 bases, and 20 bases lay in between.

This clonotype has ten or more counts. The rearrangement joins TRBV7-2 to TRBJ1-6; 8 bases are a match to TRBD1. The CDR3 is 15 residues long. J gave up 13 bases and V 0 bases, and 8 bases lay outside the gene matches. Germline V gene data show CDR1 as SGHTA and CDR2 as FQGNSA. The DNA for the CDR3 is TGTGCCAGCAGCTTAGCGGTTGGACAGGGTGCGCCCCTCCACTTT. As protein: CASSLAVGQGAPLHF.

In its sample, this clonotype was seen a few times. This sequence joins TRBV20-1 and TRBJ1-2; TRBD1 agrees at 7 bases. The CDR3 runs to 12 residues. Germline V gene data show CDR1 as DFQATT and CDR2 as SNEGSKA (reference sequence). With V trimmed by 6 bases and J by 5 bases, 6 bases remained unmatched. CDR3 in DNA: TGCAGTGCCCCGACAGGGAGTTATGGCTACACCTTC. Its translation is CSAPTGSYGYTF.

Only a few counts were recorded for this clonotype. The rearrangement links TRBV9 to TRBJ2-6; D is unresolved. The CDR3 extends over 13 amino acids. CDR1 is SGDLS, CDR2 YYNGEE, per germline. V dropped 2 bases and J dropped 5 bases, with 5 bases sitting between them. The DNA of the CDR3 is TGTGCCAGCAGCGTGGGTTGGGCCAACGTCCTGACTTTC. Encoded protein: CASSVGWANVLTF.

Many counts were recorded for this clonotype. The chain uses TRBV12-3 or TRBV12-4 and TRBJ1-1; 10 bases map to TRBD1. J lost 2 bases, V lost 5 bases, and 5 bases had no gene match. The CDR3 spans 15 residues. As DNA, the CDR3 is TGTGCCAGCAGTCCCGCGACAGGGGGCAACACTGAAGCTTTCTTT. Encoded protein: CASSPATGGNTEAFF.

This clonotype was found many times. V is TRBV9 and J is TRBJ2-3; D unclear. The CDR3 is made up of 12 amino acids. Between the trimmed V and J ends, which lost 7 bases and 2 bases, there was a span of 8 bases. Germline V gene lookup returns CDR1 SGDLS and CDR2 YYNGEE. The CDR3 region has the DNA TGTGCCAGCGGCCGATACACAGATACGCAGTATTTT. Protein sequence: CASGRYTDTQYF.

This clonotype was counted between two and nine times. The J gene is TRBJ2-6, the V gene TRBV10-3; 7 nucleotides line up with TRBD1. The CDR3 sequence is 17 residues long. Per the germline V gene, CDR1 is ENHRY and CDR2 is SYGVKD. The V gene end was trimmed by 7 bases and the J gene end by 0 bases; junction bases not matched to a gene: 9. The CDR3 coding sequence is TGTGCCATCACCAAAGGGACAGTTTACTCTGGGGCCAACGTCCTGACTTTC. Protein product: CAITKGTVYSGANVLTF.

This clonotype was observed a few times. The DNA of the CDR3 is TGCAGTGCTAGAGATGTCGGGACAGGGTTTGGCTACACCTTC. Its translation: CSARDVGTGFGYTF. V usage is TRBV20-1 and J usage is TRBJ1-2; 9 bases match TRBD1. The CDR3 sequence is 14 residues long. Trimming at V came to 0 bases and at J to 7 bases, leaving 6 bases not matched to a gene. Per the germline V gene, CDR1 is DFQATT and CDR2 is SNEGSKA (reference sequence).

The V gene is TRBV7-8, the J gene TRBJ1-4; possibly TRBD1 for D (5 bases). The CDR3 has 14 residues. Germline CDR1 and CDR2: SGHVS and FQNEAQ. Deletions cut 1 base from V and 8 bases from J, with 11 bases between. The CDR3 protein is CASSLGGRREKLFF. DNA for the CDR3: TGTGCCAGCAGCTTAGGGGGGAGGAGGGAAAAACTGTTTTTT.

The CDR3 sequence: CASSSGQAREQYF. For the CDR3, the DNA is TGTGCCAGCAGTTCGGGACAGGCGCGAGAGCAGTACTTC. The chain combines TRBV12-3 or TRBV12-4 with TRBJ2-7; 8 nucleotides line up with TRBD1. Losses at the gene ends were 4 bases for V and 7 bases for J; bases not matched to a gene: 6. This CDR3 comprises 13 residues.

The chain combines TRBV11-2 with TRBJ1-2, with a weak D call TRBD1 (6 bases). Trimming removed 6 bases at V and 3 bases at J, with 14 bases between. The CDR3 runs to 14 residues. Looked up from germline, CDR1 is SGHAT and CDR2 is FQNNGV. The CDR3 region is CASSPDSGDYGYTF. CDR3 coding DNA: TGTGCCAGCAGTCCTGATTCAGGGGACTATGGCTACACCTTC.

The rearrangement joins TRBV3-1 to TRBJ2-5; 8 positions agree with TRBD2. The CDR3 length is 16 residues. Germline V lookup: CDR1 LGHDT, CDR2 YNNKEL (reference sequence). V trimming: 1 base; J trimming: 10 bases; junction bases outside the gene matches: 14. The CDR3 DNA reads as TGTGCCAGCAGCCAAGGTATACTAGCGGTTAATGGGGACCAGTACTTC. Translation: CASSQGILAVNGDQYF.

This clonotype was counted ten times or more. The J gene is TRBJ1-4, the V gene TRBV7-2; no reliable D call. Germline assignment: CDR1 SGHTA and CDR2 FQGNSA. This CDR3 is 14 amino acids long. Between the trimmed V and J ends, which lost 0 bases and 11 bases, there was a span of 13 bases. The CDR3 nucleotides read TGTGCCAGCAGCTTAGCGGCCCGGGGAGGGAAACTGTTTTTT. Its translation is CASSLAARGGKLFF.

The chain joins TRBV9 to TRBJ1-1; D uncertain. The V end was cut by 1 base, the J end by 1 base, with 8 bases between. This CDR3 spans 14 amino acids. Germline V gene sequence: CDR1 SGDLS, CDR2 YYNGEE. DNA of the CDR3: TGTGCCAGCAGCGTACTAGCGGGGAACACTGAAGCTTTCTTT. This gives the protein CASSVLAGNTEAFF.

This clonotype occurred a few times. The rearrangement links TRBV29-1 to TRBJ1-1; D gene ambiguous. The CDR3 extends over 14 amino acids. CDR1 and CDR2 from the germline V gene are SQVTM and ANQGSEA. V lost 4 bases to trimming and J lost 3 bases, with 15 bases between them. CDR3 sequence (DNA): TGCAGCGTTGCTCGGTTGCGAAAGGACACTGAAGCTTTCTTT. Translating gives CSVARLRKDTEAFF.

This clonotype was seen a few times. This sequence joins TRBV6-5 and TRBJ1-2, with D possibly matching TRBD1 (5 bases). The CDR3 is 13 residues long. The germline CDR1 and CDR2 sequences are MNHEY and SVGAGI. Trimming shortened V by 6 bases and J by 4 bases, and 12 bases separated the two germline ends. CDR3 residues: CASRYDRSYGYTF. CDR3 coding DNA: TGTGCCAGCAGATATGACAGAAGCTATGGCTACACCTTC.

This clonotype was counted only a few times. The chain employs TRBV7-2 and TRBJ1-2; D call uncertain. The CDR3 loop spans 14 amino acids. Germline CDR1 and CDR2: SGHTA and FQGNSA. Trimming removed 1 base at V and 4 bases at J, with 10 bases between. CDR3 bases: TGTGCCAGCAGCTTAGAGACGGCGGGCTATGGCTACACCTTC. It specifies CASSLETAGYGYTF.

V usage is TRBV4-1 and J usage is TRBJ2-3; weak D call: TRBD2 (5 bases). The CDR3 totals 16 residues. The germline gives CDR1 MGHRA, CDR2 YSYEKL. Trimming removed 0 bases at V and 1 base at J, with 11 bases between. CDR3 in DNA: TGCGCCAGCAGCCAAGATCTGGCGGGCGGCACAGATACGCAGTATTTT. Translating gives CASSQDLAGGTDTQYF.

Here the CDR3 DNA reads TGTGCCAGTAGTGGACTCGATACGCTAGCCAAAAACATTCAGTACTTC. Translated, it gives CASSGLDTLAKNIQYF. The chain links TRBV19 to TRBJ2-4; perhaps TRBD2 as D (5 bases). This CDR3 has 16 amino acids. Germline CDR1 reads LNHDA; CDR2 reads SQIVND (reference sequence). Trimming cost V 5 bases and J 0 bases, with 14 bases left between them.

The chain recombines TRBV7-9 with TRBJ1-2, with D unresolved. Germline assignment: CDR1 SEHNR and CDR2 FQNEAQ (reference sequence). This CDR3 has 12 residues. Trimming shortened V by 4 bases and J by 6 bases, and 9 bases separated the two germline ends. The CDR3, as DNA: TGTGCCAGCAGCTCCCCGACGGATGGCTACACCTTC. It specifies CASSSPTDGYTF.

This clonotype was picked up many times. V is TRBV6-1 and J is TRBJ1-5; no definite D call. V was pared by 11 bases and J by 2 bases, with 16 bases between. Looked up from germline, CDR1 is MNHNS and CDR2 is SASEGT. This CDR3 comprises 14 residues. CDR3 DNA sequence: TGTGCCGCCAGCGTGGGAAGTGGCAATCAGCCCCAGCATTTT. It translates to CAASVGSGNQPQHF.

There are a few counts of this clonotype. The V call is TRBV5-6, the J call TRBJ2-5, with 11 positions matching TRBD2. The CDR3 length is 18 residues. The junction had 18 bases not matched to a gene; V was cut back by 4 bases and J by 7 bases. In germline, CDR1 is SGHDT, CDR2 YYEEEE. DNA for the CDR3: TGTGCCAGCAGCCCGCATGTGACTAGCGGGGCCCCCGGGTCGACCCAGTACTTC. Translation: CASSPHVTSGAPGSTQYF.

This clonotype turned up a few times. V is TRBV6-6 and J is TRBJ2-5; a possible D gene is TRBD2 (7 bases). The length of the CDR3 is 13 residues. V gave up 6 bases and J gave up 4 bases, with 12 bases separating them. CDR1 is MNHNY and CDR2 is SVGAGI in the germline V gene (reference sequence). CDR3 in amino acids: CASSYREGETQYF. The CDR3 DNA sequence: TGTGCCAGCAGCTACAGGGAGGGAGAGACCCAGTACTTC.

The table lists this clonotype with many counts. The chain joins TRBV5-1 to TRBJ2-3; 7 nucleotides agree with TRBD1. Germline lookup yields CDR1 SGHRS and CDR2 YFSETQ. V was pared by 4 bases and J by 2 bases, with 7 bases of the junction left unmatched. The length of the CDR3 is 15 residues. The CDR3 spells CASSLRTGVTDTQYF. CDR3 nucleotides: TGCGCCAGCAGCCTAAGGACAGGAGTCACAGATACGCAGTATTTT. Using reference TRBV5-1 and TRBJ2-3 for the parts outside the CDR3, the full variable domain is KAGVTQTPRYLIKTRGQQVTLSCSPISGHRSVSWYQQTPGQGLQFLFEYFSETQRNKGNFPGRFSGRQFSNSRSEMNVSTLELGDSALYLCASSLRTGVTDTQYFGPGTRLTVL.

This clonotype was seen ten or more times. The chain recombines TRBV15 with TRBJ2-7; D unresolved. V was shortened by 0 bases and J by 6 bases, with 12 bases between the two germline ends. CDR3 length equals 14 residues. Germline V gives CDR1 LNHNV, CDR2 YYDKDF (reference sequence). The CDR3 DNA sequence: TGTGCCACCAGCAGAGATTTTGATGGTTCCGAGCAGTACGTC. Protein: CATSRDFDGSEQYV.

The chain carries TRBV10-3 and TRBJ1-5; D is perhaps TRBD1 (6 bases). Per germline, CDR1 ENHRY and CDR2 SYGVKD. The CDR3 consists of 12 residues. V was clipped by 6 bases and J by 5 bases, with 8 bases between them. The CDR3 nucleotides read TGTGCCATCAGCAACAGGGATCAGCCCCAGCATTTT. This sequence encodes CAISNRDQPQHF.

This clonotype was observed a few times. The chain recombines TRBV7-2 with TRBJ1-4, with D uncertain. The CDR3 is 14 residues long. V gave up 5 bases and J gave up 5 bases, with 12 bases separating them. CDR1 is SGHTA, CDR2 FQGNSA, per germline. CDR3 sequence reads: CASSILTQNEKLFF. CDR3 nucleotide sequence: TGTGCCAGCAGCATACTGACTCAAAATGAAAAACTGTTTTTT. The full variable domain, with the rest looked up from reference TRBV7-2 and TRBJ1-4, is GAGVSQSPSNKVTEKGKDVELRCDPISGHTALYWYRQSLGQGLEFLIYFQGNSAPDKSGLPSDRFSAERTGGSVSTLTIQRTQQEDSAVYLCASSILTQNEKLFFGSGTQLSVL.